The clone carrying this TCR beta chain has just one count. This sample stems from a study of blood T cell repertoires in COVID-19. At the level of the study: Some COVID-19 samples were acute and others convalescent; all came from the United States, Italy and Spain. In each case, the material was cDNA or gDNA derived from T cells, B-cell-depleted T cells, or PBMCs.

Authors' analysis steps: Reference gene primer amplification gave nucleated cell count estimates. Data came from immunoSEQ multiplex PCR; TCRdb stores just in-frame clones and leaves some out. The DNA was the basis for D and trimming; V, J and clone size are from that table. The sample consists of about 54,000 clones, around 84% of them appearing once. CDR3 length: 16 residues. Germline-derived CDR1 and CDR2 are MDHEN and SYDVKM. The V end was cut by 4 bases, the J end by 1 base, with 14 bases between. The sequenced sample was peripheral blood. V usage is TRBV28 and J usage is TRBJ2-1; no clear D gene. This TCR was sampled from a human donor in a cohort sampled during active COVID-19. The CDR3 reads CASSSPTAVSYNEQFF. The CDR3 region has the DNA TGTGCCAGCAGTTCCCCCACGGCGGTTTCCTACAATGAGCAGTTCTTC.